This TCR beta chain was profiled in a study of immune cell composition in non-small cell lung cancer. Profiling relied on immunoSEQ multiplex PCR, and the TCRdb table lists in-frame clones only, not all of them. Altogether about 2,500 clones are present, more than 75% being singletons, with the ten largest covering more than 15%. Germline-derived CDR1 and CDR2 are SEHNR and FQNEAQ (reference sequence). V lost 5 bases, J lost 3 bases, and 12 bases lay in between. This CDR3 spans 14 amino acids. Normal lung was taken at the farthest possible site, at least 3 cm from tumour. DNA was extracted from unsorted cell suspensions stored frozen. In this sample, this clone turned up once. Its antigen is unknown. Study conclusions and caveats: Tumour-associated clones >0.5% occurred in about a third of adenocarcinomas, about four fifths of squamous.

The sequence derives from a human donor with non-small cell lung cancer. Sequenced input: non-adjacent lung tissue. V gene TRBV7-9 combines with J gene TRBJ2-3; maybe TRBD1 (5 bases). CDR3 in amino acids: CASSQRGTTDTQYF. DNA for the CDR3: TGTGCCAGCAGCCAAAGGGGCACGACAGATACGCAGTATTTT.